Sample share makes the clone carrying this TCR beta chain medium-sized. Its target is not known. The data derive from a study of spatial heterogeneity in lung cancer. Across the whole study: A strong correlation was found between TCR transcript counts in tumor regions and a T cell module score derived from matched bulk RNA-seq.

From germline, CDR1 is SGHTA and CDR2 FQGNSA. Trimming removed 0 bases from V and 0 bases from J, with 9 bases in between. There are 16 residues in the CDR3. TCRdb fed the 5' RACE reads into MiXCR, producing one record per CDR3 protein. The table lists 5,000 to 7,000 distinct CDR3 sequences, roughly 15% of them singletons, with around 9.9% in the top ten. Time point meaning: sample taken at primary tumor resection. Whole RNA from tumor, nontumor lung or frozen PBMC was sequenced unsorted. Findings and limits, study-wide: Expanded alpha and beta TCR counts within tumors tracked tumor mutation counts.

The chain links TRBV7-2 to TRBJ2-4; tentative D call: TRBD1 (5 bases). This receptor was taken from a male donor with early-stage non-small cell lung cancer. This sample comprised lung tumor tissue, obtained at surgery. The CDR3 nucleotides are TGTGCCAGCAGCTTAGCGTACAGGATAGCCAAAAACATTCAGTACTTC. Protein product: CASSLAYRIAKNIQYF.